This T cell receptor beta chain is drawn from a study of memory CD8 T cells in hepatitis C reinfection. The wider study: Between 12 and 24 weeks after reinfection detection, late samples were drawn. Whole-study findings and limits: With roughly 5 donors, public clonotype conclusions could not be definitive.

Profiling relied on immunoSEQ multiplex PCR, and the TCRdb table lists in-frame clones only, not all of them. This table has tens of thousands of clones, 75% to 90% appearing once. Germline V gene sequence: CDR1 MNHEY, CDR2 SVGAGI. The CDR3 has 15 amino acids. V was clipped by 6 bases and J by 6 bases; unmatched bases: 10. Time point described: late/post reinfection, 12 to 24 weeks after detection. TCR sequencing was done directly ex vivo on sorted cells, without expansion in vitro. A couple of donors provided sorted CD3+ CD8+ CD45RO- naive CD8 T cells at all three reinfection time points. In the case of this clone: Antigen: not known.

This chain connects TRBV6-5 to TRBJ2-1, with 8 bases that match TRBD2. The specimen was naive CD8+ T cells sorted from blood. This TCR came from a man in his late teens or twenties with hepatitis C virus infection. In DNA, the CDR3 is TGTGCCAGCAGGGTCCTAGCGGGCGGGTTCAATGAGCAGTTCTTC. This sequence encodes CASRVLAGGFNEQFF.